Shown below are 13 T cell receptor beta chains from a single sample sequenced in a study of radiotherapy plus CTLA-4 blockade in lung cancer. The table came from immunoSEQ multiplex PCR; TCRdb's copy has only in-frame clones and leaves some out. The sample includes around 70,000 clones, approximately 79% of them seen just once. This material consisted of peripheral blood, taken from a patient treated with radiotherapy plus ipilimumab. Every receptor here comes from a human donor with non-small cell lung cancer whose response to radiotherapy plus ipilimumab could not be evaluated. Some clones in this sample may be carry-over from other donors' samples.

Here the CDR3 DNA reads TGTGCCAGCAGTTTGTTGGGACAGGGGAAAACCGGGGAGCTGTTTTTT. It translates to CASSLLGQGKTGELFF. The V gene is TRBV28, the J gene TRBJ2-2; 10 bases are a match to TRBD1. Trimming at V came to 3 bases and at J to 5 bases, leaving 6 bases not matched to a gene. This CDR3 region has 16 residues. Germline V lookup: CDR1 MDHEN, CDR2 SYDVKM.

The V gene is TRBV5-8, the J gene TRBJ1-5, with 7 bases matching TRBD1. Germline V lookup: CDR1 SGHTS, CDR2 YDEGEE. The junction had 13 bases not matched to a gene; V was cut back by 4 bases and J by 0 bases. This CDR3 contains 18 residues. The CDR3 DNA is TGTGCCAGCAGCCTCAGACAGGGTCCCTCGTATAGCAATCAGCCCCAGCATTTT. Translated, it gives CASSLRQGPSYSNQPQHF. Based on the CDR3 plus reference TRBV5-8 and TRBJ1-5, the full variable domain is EAGVTQSPTHLIKTRGQQATLRCSPISGHTSVYWYQQALGLGLQFLLWYDEGEERNRGNFPPRFSGRQFPNYSSELNVNALELEDSALYLCASSLRQGPSYSNQPQHFGDGTRLSIL.

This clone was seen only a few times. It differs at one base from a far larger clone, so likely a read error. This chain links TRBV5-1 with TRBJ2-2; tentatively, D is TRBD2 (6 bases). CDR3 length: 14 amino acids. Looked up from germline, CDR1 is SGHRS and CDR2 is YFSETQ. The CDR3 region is CATSLEGRDGELFF. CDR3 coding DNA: TGCGCCACCAGCTTGGAGGGGCGCGACGGGGAGCTGTTTTTT.

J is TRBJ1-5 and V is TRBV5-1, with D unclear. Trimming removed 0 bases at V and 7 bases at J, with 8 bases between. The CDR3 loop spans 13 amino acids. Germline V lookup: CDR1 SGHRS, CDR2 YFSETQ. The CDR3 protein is CASSLDPGQPQHF. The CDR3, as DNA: TGCGCCAGCAGCTTGGATCCCGGGCAGCCCCAGCATTTT.

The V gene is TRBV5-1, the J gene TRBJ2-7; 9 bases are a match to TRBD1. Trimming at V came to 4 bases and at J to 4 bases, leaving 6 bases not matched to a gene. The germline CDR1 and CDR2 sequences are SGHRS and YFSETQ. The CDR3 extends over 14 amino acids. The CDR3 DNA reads TGCGCCAGCAGCCAGGACAGGGGTACGTACGAGCAGTACTTC. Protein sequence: CASSQDRGTYEQYF.

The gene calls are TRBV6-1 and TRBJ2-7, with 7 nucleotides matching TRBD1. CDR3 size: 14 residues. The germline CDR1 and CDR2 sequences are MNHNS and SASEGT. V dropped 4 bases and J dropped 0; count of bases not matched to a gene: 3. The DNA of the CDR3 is TGTGCCAGCAGTGCGGACAGGAGCTCCTACGAGCAGTACTTC. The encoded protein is CASSADRSSYEQYF.

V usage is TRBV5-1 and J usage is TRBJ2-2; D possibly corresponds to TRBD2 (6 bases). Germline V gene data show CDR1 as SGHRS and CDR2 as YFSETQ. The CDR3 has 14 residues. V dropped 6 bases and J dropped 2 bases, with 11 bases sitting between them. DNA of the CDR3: TGCGCCAGCACGGGGGTCCAAAACACCGGGGAGCTGTTTTTT. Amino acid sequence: CASTGVQNTGELFF. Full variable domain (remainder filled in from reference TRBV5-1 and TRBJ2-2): KAGVTQTPRYLIKTRGQQVTLSCSPISGHRSVSWYQQTPGQGLQFLFEYFSETQRNKGNFPGRFSGRQFSNSRSEMNVSTLELGDSALYLCASTGVQNTGELFFGEGSRLTVL.

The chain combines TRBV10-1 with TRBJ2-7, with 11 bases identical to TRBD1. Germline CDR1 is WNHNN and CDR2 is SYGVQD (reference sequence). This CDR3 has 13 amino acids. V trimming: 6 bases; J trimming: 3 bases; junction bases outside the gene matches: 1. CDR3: CASRGQGVYEQYF. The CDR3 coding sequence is TGCGCCAGCAGGGGACAGGGGGTCTACGAGCAGTACTTC.

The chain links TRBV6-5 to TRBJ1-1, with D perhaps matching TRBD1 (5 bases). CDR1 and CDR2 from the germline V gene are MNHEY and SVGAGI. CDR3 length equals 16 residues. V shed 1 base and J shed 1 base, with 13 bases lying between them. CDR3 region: CASSYLEGLENTEAFF. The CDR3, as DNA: TGTGCCAGCAGTTACTTAGAGGGACTAGAGAACACTGAAGCTTTCTTT.

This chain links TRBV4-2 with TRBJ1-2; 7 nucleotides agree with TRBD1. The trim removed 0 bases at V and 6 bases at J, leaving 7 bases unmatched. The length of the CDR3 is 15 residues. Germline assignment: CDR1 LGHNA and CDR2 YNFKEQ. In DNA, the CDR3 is TGTGCCAGCAGCCAAGAAACAGGGGTAAGGGATGGCTACACCTTC. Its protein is CASSQETGVRDGYTF.

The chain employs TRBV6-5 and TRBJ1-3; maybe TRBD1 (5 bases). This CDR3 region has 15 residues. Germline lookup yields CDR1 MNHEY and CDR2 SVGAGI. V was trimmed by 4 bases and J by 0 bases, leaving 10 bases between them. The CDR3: CASSLLGASGNTIYF. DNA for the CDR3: TGTGCCAGCAGTTTACTTGGGGCCTCTGGAAACACCATATATTTT.

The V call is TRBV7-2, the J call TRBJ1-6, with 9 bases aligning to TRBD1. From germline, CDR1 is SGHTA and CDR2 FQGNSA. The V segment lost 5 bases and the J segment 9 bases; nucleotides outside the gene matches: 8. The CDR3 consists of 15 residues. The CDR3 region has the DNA TGTGCCAGCAGCCGTCCGGGACAGGGAGGTTCACCCCTCCACTTT. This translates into CASSRPGQGGSPLHF.

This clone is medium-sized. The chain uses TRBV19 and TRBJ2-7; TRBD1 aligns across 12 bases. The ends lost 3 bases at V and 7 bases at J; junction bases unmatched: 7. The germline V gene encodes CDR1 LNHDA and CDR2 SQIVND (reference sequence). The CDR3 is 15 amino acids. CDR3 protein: CASSIAGTGGVEQYF. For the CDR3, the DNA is TGTGCCAGTAGTATCGCCGGGACAGGGGGCGTTGAGCAGTACTTC.